Listed below are T cell receptor beta chains from one sample, sequenced in a study of blood T cell repertoires in COVID-19. Generated by immunoSEQ multiplex PCR, the TCRdb table keeps only in-frame clones and is missing some. This sample has around 40,000 clones, with roughly 90% found just once. Input material: peripheral blood. These receptors all stem from a human donor in a cohort sampled during active COVID-19. CDR3s include the opening cysteine and the closing phenylalanine or tryptophan. A D gene is named only where the DNA matches it firmly. Not every row has a clone size; where given, it reads once, few, many or a size class.

j_gene	abundance	d_gene	v_gene	CDR3nt	CDR3aa
TRBJ2-7	few	TRBD1	TRBV3-1/TRBV3-2	TGTGCCAGCAGCCAAGGGTCAGGGGGCACGTCGTACGAGCAGTACTTC	CASSQGSGGTSYEQYF
TRBJ1-1	.	.	TRBV7-9	TGTGCCAGCAGCCCGGGGGGGATGAGGGGCACTGAAGCTTTCTTT	CASSPGGMRGTEAFF
TRBJ1-2	.	TRBD1	TRBV6-5	TGTGCCAGCAACGAGGACAGGGACGGCTACACCTTC	CASNEDRDGYTF
TRBJ2-5	.	TRBD1	TRBV7-8	TGTGCCAGCAGCTTCGTGGACAGGGGAGAGACCCAGTACTTC	CASSFVDRGETQYF
TRBJ1-1	.	.	TRBV6-2/TRBV6-3	TGTGCCAGCAGTTACCCGTATACTGAAGCTTTCTTT	CASSYPYTEAFF
TRBJ1-3	.	.	TRBV27	TGTGCCAGCAGTCTAACGAGATCTGGAAACACCATATATTTT	CASSLTRSGNTIYF
TRBJ2-7	.	TRBD2	TRBV7-9	TGTGCCAGCAGCTTCGGGGGGATCGAGCAGTACTTC	CASSFGGIEQYF
TRBJ1-3	once	.	TRBV6-7	TGTGCCAGCAAGGAGTGGAGTCAGGGTTCCTCTGGAAACACCATATATTTT	CASKEWSQGSSGNTIYF
TRBJ1-5	.	.	TRBV19	TGTGCCAGCTCCATTGGGACATGGTTGAATCAGCCCCAGCATTTT	CASSIGTWLNQPQHF
TRBJ2-3	.	TRBD2	TRBV4-3	TGCGCCAGCAGCCAAGAACCGCCCGGGCTAGCGGTCGCAGATACGCAGTATTTT	CASSQEPPGLAVADTQYF
TRBJ1-1	.	.	TRBV21-1	TGTGCCAGCAGCAAAGAAGGGACAACTAACACTGAAGCTTTCTTT	CASSKEGTTNTEAFF
TRBJ2-6	.	TRBD1	TRBV4-1	TGCGCCAGCAGCTCACCTCCCGGGACAGGGGGCCCTGGGGCCAACGTCCTGACTTTC	CASSSPPGTGGPGANVLTF
TRBJ1-1	.	.	TRBV4-1	TGCGCCAGCAGCCAAGACGGCACTGAAGCTTTCTTT	CASSQDGTEAFF
TRBJ1-3	.	TRBD1	TRBV30	TGTGCCTGGAGTAGGACAGGGCTAATCTCTGGAAACACCATATATTTT	CAWSRTGLISGNTIYF
TRBJ2-7	.	TRBD2	TRBV10-1	TGCGCCAGCAGTGGGACGGGGGGCGAGCAGTACTTC	CASSGTGGEQYF
TRBJ2-3	.	.	TRBV11-3	TGTGCCAGCAGCTTGTCCGGAGCGTATACGCAGTATTTT	CASSLSGAYTQYF
TRBJ2-5	once	.	TRBV5-1	TGCGCCAGCAGCCGGCTTGAGGCCGGGACCCAGTACTTC	CASSRLEAGTQYF
TRBJ1-2	.	.	TRBV5-5	TGTGCCAGCAGCTTGTCTGGACAGCCTAACTATGGCTACACCTTC	CASSLSGQPNYGYTF
TRBJ2-7	.	.	TRBV3-1/TRBV3-2	TGTGCCAGCAGCCATTCGTTCCAGGGCCCCCACGAGCAGTACTTC	CASSHSFQGPHEQYF
TRBJ1-1	.	TRBD1	TRBV7-7	TGTGCCAGCAGACGAGGACAGGGAACTTCTTTCTTTGGAGCTTTCTTT	CASRRGQGTSFFGAFF
TRBJ1-4	.	.	TRBV30	TGTGCCTGGCGCGAGAACCTGGAAAAACTGTTTTTT	CAWRENLEKLFF
TRBJ2-7	.	.	TRBV5-5	TGTGCCAGCAGCCCAGGTCAGAACAACTCTCCTTACGAGCAGTACTTC	CASSPGQNNSPYEQYF
TRBJ2-7	.	TRBD1	TRBV5-1	TGCGCCAGCAGCCCGGTATCCGGGACAGCCGTAGGTTACGAGCAGTACTTC	CASSPVSGTAVGYEQYF
TRBJ1-2	.	.	TRBV11-2	TGTGCCAGCAGCGACGGGCGGGGCAGCCTGAAAGGCTACACCTTC	CASSDGRGSLKGYTF
TRBJ1-1	.	.	TRBV19	TGTGCCAGTAGTATCCAGTTCATGAACACTGAAGCTTTCTTT	CASSIQFMNTEAFF
TRBJ2-7	.	.	TRBV27	TGTGCCAGCAGTAGTCCGGGACAAGCGATTTACGAGCAGTACTTC	CASSSPGQAIYEQYF
TRBJ2-4	.	.	TRBV2	TGTGCCAGCAGTGAATACGGGATCGTCAAAAACATTCAGTACTTC	CASSEYGIVKNIQYF
TRBJ1-1	.	TRBD1	TRBV10-2	TGCGCCAGCAGCGGACAGGCGAACACTGAAGCTTTCTTT	CASSGQANTEAFF
TRBJ1-2	.	TRBD1	TRBV6-4	TGTGCCAGCAGTGCCGAAACTGGGACAGGCTATGGCTACACCTTC	CASSAETGTGYGYTF
TRBJ1-6	.	TRBD1	TRBV27	TGTGCCAGCAGTGTCTGTTGGGACAGAACCATCTATTATAATTCACCCCTCCACTTT	CASSVCWDRTIYYNSPLHF
TRBJ1-5	.	TRBD1	TRBV5-1	TGCGCCAGCAGCCCCGGGACAGGGTACAATCAGCCCCAGCATTTT	CASSPGTGYNQPQHF
TRBJ2-1	.	TRBD1	TRBV5-4	TGTGCCAGCGGCCGGGACAGCTACAATGAGCAGTTCTTC	CASGRDSYNEQFF
TRBJ1-1	.	.	TRBV11-2	TGTGCCAGCAGCTCGCGGCGGGTGCTGGACACTGAAGCTTTCTTT	CASSSRRVLDTEAFF
TRBJ2-1	many	TRBD1	TRBV30	TGTGCCTGGAGTGTAGCAGGGGGCTCCTACAATGAGCAGTTCTTC	CAWSVAGGSYNEQFF
TRBJ1-5	.	.	TRBV7-2	TGTGCCAGCAGCCTACAGGGAGATCAGCCCCAGCATTTT	CASSLQGDQPQHF
TRBJ2-1	.	.	TRBV7-3	TGTGCCAGCAGCCCGACAGGGGGACGGGAGGGTGAGCAGTTCTTC	CASSPTGGREGEQFF
TRBJ2-5	.	.	TRBV6-5	TGTGCCAGCGGGGCAGGGGGGAGGTCGTTGGAGACCCAGTACTTC	CASGAGGRSLETQYF
TRBJ1-4	.	TRBD1	TRBV12-5	TGTGCTAGTGGTTTGCAAACAGGGGGAACTAATGAAAAACTGTTTTTT	CASGLQTGGTNEKLFF
TRBJ1-1	few	TRBD1	TRBV7-9	TGTGCCAGCAGCCCGCAGGGGGCCACTGAAGCTTTCTTT	CASSPQGATEAFF
TRBJ2-5	.	.	TRBV6-5	TGTGCCAGCACCGGAGCGGGAGAGACCCAGTACTTC	CASTGAGETQYF
TRBJ1-1	.	TRBD1	TRBV6-5	TGTGCCAGCAGTTACTCGGACAGGGTGATGAACACTGAAGCTTTCTTT	CASSYSDRVMNTEAFF
TRBJ1-2	.	TRBD1	TRBV6-6	TGTGCCAGCACCAGGACAGGGGGCTATGGCTACACCTTC	CASTRTGGYGYTF
TRBJ2-7	.	TRBD1	TRBV6-5	TGTGCCAGCACGGGACAGGGGCCGCCATCCTACGAGCAGTACTTC	CASTGQGPPSYEQYF
TRBJ2-7	.	.	TRBV6-6	TGTGCCAGCAGTTACCAGGGGGGTAGTTACGAGCAGTACTTC	CASSYQGGSYEQYF